Presented here are 19 T cell receptor beta chains from one specimen sequenced in a study of response to subunit inactivated influenza vaccine. Via MiXCR, TCRdb re-called the RT-PCR reads, giving one row per CDR3 protein. The table includes 500,000 or so distinct CDR3 sequences, over 9.5% detected once. Sequenced here: PBMCs from blood, sampled about 40 days after vaccination. These receptors were collected from a man aged 45 to 65 who received an inactivated influenza vaccine.

This chain connects TRBV7-3 to TRBJ2-1, with D uncertain. The germline CDR1 and CDR2 sequences are SGHTA and FQGTGA. This CDR3 has 11 residues. The CDR3 region has the DNA TGTACGGGTCCCTCCTACAATGAGCAGTTCTTC. As protein: CTGPSYNEQFF.

This clonotype was picked up a small number of times. The chain has TRBV5-1 and TRBJ1-2; 9 nucleotides align to TRBD1. CDR3 length: 14 residues. V lost 4 bases, J lost 8 bases, and 9 bases stayed unmatched. Germline V lookup: CDR1 SGHRS, CDR2 YFSETQ. CDR3 sequence: CASSQWDREEGYTF. In nucleotides, the CDR3 is TGCGCCAGCAGCCAATGGGACAGGGAGGAAGGCTACACCTTC.

Only a few counts were recorded for this clonotype. The chain carries TRBV12-3 or TRBV12-4 and TRBJ2-7; tentative D call: TRBD1 (5 bases). Deletions cut 0 bases from V and 6 bases from J, with 15 bases between. The CDR3 runs to 15 residues. CDR3 sequence reads: CASSLALTAGSEQYF. The CDR3 DNA reads as TGTGCCAGCAGTTTAGCGCTGACGGCAGGGTCCGAGCAGTACTTC.

A few counts support this clonotype. The CDR3 spells CASSSDRDNEQFF. CDR3 nucleotide sequence: TGTGCCAGCAGCTCAGACAGGGACAATGAGCAGTTCTTC. The rearrangement links TRBV11-1 to TRBJ2-1; 7 positions agree with TRBD1. Losses at the gene ends were 4 bases for V and 5 bases for J; bases not matched to a gene: 2. Germline lookup yields CDR1 SGHAT and CDR2 FQDESV (reference sequence). The CDR3 contains 13 residues.

The chain recombines TRBV9 with TRBJ2-1; 10 bases line up with TRBD2. CDR1 and CDR2 from the germline V gene are SGDLS and YYNGEE. The V gene end was trimmed by 0 bases and the J gene end by 9 bases; junction bases not matched to a gene: 9. This CDR3 contains 16 residues. CDR3 amino acids: CASSVDPAGGLGEQFF. For the CDR3, the DNA is TGTGCCAGCAGCGTAGATCCAGCGGGGGGGCTGGGTGAGCAGTTCTTC.

This clonotype came up a few times. The genes are TRBV14 and TRBJ2-5; D not certain. Germline V gene sequence: CDR1 SGHDN, CDR2 FVKESK. V was clipped by 0 bases and J by 1 base, with 6 bases between them. This CDR3 has 14 amino acids. The CDR3: CASSQDFTQETQYF. As DNA, the CDR3 is TGTGCCAGCAGCCAAGATTTCACCCAAGAGACCCAGTACTTC. Full variable domain (rest looked up from reference TRBV14 and TRBJ2-5): EAGVTQFPSHSVIEKGQTVTLRCDPISGHDNLYWYRRVMGKEIKFLLHFVKESKQDESGMPNNRFLAERTGGTYSTLKVQPAELEDSGVYFCASSQDFTQETQYFGPGTRLLVL.

The chain uses TRBV12-3 or TRBV12-4 and TRBJ2-3, with D perhaps matching TRBD2 (5 bases). The V end was cut by 3 bases, the J end by 0 bases, with 13 bases between. The CDR3 sequence is 16 residues long. This CDR3 is CASSFYGGTSTDTQYF. In nucleotides, the CDR3 is TGTGCCAGCAGTTTCTATGGAGGTACTAGCACAGATACGCAGTATTTT.

The gene calls are TRBV7-9 and TRBJ1-3; 7 nucleotides match TRBD1. Trimming removed 1 base from V and 2 bases from J; junction bases left unmatched: 5. The CDR3 is made up of 16 amino acids. The V gene's germline CDR1 is SEHNR and CDR2 FQNEAQ (reference sequence). DNA for the CDR3: TGTGCCAGCAGCTTAGATCCCGGGACAGCTGGAAACACCATATATTTT. This encodes CASSLDPGTAGNTIYF.

The chain recombines TRBV10-3 with TRBJ2-1, with 9 bases fitting TRBD1. Germline trimming cut 6 bases from V and 5 bases from J; bases unmatched to any gene: 11. Germline CDR1 reads ENHRY; CDR2 reads SYGVKD. The CDR3 loop spans 16 amino acids. Here the CDR3 DNA reads TGTGCCATCAGGCGGGCGGGGACAGGGCTGCACAATGAGCAGTTCTTC. This encodes CAIRRAGTGLHNEQFF.

This chain links TRBV7-9 with TRBJ1-2; D is possibly TRBD1 (6 bases). Trimming took off 4 bases at V and 8 bases at J, with 17 bases between the two ends. CDR3 size: 14 residues. Germline V gives CDR1 SEHNR, CDR2 FQNEAQ (reference sequence). CDR3 DNA sequence: TGTGCCAGCAGCTCTCCGACAGGCCAGTGGGGCTACACCTTC. Its protein is CASSSPTGQWGYTF.

Note on this clonotype: A much larger clone lies a single base off, so this may be a read error. The rearrangement links TRBV24-1 to TRBJ2-5; no definite D call. Trimming stripped 2 bases from V and 5 bases from J, with 2 bases between. Germline CDR1 KGHDR, CDR2 SFDVKD. This CDR3 has 11 amino acids. The DNA of the CDR3 is TGTGCCACCAGTGATTGGGAGACCCAGTACTTC. Translating it yields CATSDWETQYF.

On this clonotype: A junction boundary mismatches the germline segment, possibly from a read error. The V gene is TRBV6-1, the J gene TRBJ2-3; 7 positions agree with TRBD2. The CDR3 has 16 amino acids. Germline V CDR1 and CDR2: MNHNS, SASEGT. DNA of the CDR3: TGTGCCAGCAGTGCCACTAGCGCTATCGGCACAGATACACAGTATTTT. Its protein is CASSATSAIGTDTQYF.

This clonotype appeared many times. J is TRBJ2-3 and V is TRBV5-5; perhaps TRBD1 as D (7 bases). Trimming cost V 6 bases and J 6 bases, with 26 bases left between them. The CDR3 is 17 residues long. Per the germline V gene, CDR1 is SGHKS and CDR2 is YYEKEE (reference sequence). The CDR3 sequence is CASIPRFAGTVQDTQYF. CDR3 bases: TGTGCCAGCATCCCGCGGTTTGCGGGGACAGTTCAGGATACGCAGTATTTT.

V and J are TRBV6-2 or TRBV6-3 and TRBJ2-2, with 8 bases that match TRBD1. V lost 7 bases, J lost 4 bases, and 8 bases stayed unmatched. Germline loops: CDR1 MNHEY, CDR2 SVGEGT. This CDR3 is built from 15 residues. The CDR3 DNA is TGTGCCAGCACCCGGAGCACAGGGGGCACCGGGGAGCTGTTTTTT. It translates to CASTRSTGGTGELFF.

This clonotype was counted between two and nine times. The chain combines TRBV7-6 with TRBJ2-7; TRBD1 agrees at 11 bases. Germline CDR1 SGHVS, CDR2 FNYEAQ. V dropped 5 bases and J dropped 4; count of bases not matched to a gene: 7. This CDR3 has 15 residues. The CDR3 sequence: CASSPGQGAFYEQYF. In nucleotides, the CDR3 is TGTGCCAGCAGCCCCGGACAGGGGGCATTTTACGAGCAGTACTTC.

V gene TRBV28 combines with J gene TRBJ2-1; D is uncertain. V lost 3 bases and J 9 bases, leaving 15 bases between the germline ends. The germline V gene has CDR1 MDHEN and CDR2 SYDVKM. This CDR3 spans 14 amino acids. The CDR3 coding sequence is TGTGCCAGCAGTTTTGCTAGTCTGATATTTGAGCAGTTCTTC. Amino acids: CASSFASLIFEQFF.

This clonotype came up many times. This rearrangement joins TRBV6-1 to TRBJ1-1; possible D gene TRBD1, 6 bases. Germline CDR1 MNHNS, CDR2 SASEGT. Trimming left V 7 bases short and J 0 bases short, with 15 bases between. This CDR3 has 15 residues. The CDR3 bases are TGTGCCAGCACCAAAGGACAGTACTTGAACACTGAAGCTTTCTTT. Its protein is CASTKGQYLNTEAFF.

This clonotype was counted at least ten times. J is TRBJ2-2 and V is TRBV5-5, with a tentative D call TRBD1 (6 bases). The CDR3 covers 13 residues. CDR1 and CDR2 (germline): SGHKS, YYEKEE (reference sequence). The V gene lost 4 bases and the J gene lost 4 bases, with 8 bases spanning the gap. The CDR3 protein is CASSRGITGELFF. CDR3 in DNA: TGTGCCAGCAGCAGGGGGATCACCGGGGAGCTGTTTTTT.

Ten or more counts support this clonotype. The rearrangement links TRBV20-1 to TRBJ2-5; 8 bases are shared with TRBD1. The CDR3 sequence is 15 residues long. V gave up 2 bases and J gave up 1 base; unmatched junction bases: 6. The germline CDR1 and CDR2 sequences are DFQATT and SNEGSKA (reference sequence). CDR3 coding DNA: TGCAGTGCTAGAAAAACTGGACAGGGCCAAGAGACCCAGTACTTC. It is translated as CSARKTGQGQETQYF.